Following are 16 T cell receptor beta chains from one sample sequenced in a study of blood T cell repertoires in COVID-19 (dated by TCRdb to 2018 to 2020). Library preparation used the immunoSEQ multiplex PCR assay. TCRdb obtained this table from immuneACCESS and retained in-frame rearrangements with V and J assigned. These tables miss some clones; where compared with another copy, unresolved V genes account for less than half of the shortfall, and the remainder is unexplained. The sample includes about 44,000 clones, with roughly nine tenths observed a single time. Around 15% of the sample goes to the ten largest clones. Sample: peripheral blood. The receptors here all came from a man aged 65 to 85 with active COVID-19.

The chain uses TRBV29-1 and TRBJ2-6, with a tentative D call TRBD2 (6 bases). CDR1 and CDR2 (germline): SQVTM, ANQGSEA. Trimming removed 6 bases from V and 0 bases from J, with 12 bases in between. This CDR3 has 15 amino acids. CDR3 sequence (DNA): TGCAGCGTGAGGCAGGGACTCTCTGGGGCCAACGTCCTGACTTTC. As protein: CSVRQGLSGANVLTF.

The V call is TRBV7-3, the J call TRBJ2-3, with 9 bases fitting TRBD2. The CDR3 is made up of 18 amino acids. V lost 5 bases, J lost 0 bases, and 12 bases stayed unmatched. CDR1 is SGHTA and CDR2 is FQGTGA in the germline V gene. CDR3 sequence (DNA): TGTGCCAGCAGCCTCCTTGGGCTGACTAGCGGTAGCACAGATACGCAGTATTTT. Its protein is CASSLLGLTSGSTDTQYF.

The chain carries TRBV11-2 and TRBJ2-7, with 7 bases matching TRBD1. Germline trimming cut 4 bases from V and 1 base from J; bases unmatched to any gene: 4. This CDR3 is built from 14 residues. Germline V lookup: CDR1 SGHAT, CDR2 FQNNGV. The CDR3 loop is CASSSTGVSYEQYF. CDR3 nucleotides: TGTGCCAGCAGCTCAACAGGGGTATCCTACGAGCAGTACTTC.

This chain joins TRBV7-2 and TRBJ2-3; a possible D gene is TRBD2 (7 bases). This CDR3 comprises 13 residues. Germline CDR1 is SGHTA and CDR2 is FQGNSA. Trimming removed 8 bases at V and 1 base at J, with 10 bases between. In DNA, the CDR3 is TGTGCCAGCGGGCGGGGGCGCACAGATACGCAGTATTTT. Residues: CASGRGRTDTQYF.

The V gene is TRBV2, the J gene TRBJ1-5; TRBD1 aligns across 10 bases. J was trimmed by 6 bases and V by 9 bases; bases with no gene match: 11. CDR3 size: 15 residues. Germline loops: CDR1 SNHLY, CDR2 FYNNEI. The DNA of the CDR3 is TGTGCCAGTGGGACAGGGGACCGTCGAGGTCAGCCCCAGCATTTT. Its translation is CASGTGDRRGQPQHF.

This sequence joins TRBV11-2 and TRBJ2-7; 7 bases map to TRBD1. The CDR3 loop spans 14 amino acids. Germline lookup yields CDR1 SGHAT and CDR2 FQNNGV. Trimming cost V 5 bases and J 0 bases; bases outside gene matches: 4. The CDR3 sequence is CASSPGQNSYEQYF. The CDR3 bases are TGTGCCAGCAGCCCGGGACAGAACTCCTACGAGCAGTACTTC.

In the case of this clone: The same CDR3 is also encoded by other DNA sequences in this sample. The CDR3 region has the DNA TGCGCCAGCAGCCAAGATCCTAGCGGGGGCTACGAGCAGTACTTC. This translates into CASSQDPSGGYEQYF. The chain couples TRBV4-1 to TRBJ2-7; 10 positions agree with TRBD2. With V trimmed by 0 bases and J by 3 bases, 2 bases remained unmatched. Germline CDR1 MGHRA, CDR2 YSYEKL. The CDR3 contains 15 residues.

This chain joins TRBV9 and TRBJ1-1; D ambiguous. CDR1 SGDLS and CDR2 YYNGEE come from the germline V gene. This CDR3 spans 17 amino acids. Between the trimmed V and J ends, which lost 4 bases and 0 bases, there was a span of 19 bases. CDR3 loop: CASSPRVGKGLNTEAFF. As DNA, the CDR3 is TGTGCCAGCAGCCCGAGGGTGGGGAAAGGTTTGAACACTGAAGCTTTCTTT.

This chain links TRBV6-2 or TRBV6-3 with TRBJ2-3; 11 bases are a match to TRBD2. The CDR3 runs to 16 residues. The germline CDR1 and CDR2 sequences are MNHEY and SVGEGT. J gave up 5 bases and V 2 bases, and 6 bases lay outside the gene matches. CDR3 loop: CASSYRPGTSGDTQYF. The CDR3 DNA reads TGTGCCAGCAGTTACCGTCCCGGGACTAGCGGAGATACGCAGTATTTT.

The rearrangement joins TRBV7-3 to TRBJ1-6; 8 nucleotides align to TRBD1. The CDR3 is made up of 14 amino acids. Germline V gives CDR1 SGHTA, CDR2 FQGTGA. The J segment lost 9 bases and the V segment lost 5 bases, leaving 6 bases of the junction unmatched. The CDR3 loop reads CASSAGTGGSPLHF. Here the CDR3 DNA reads TGTGCCAGCAGCGCTGGGACAGGCGGTTCACCCCTCCACTTT.

The chain uses TRBV6-5 and TRBJ1-3; no clear D gene. The CDR3 consists of 14 residues. Germline V CDR1 and CDR2: MNHEY, SVGAGI. Trimming removed 0 bases at V and 14 bases at J, with 17 bases between. The CDR3 loop reads CASSYSILYSLLYF. CDR3 in DNA: TGTGCCAGCAGTTACTCGATCCTTTACAGCTTGTTATATTTT.

In this sample, this clone turned up a few times. The rearrangement joins TRBV27 to TRBJ1-3; tentatively, D is TRBD1 (5 bases). The germline V gene has CDR1 MNHEY and CDR2 SMNVEV (reference sequence). CDR3 length: 14 residues. V lost 5 bases, J lost 0 bases, and 8 bases lay in between. The CDR3 region is CASSLDSSGNTIYF. Written as DNA, the CDR3 is TGTGCCAGCAGTCTTGACAGCTCTGGAAACACCATATATTTT.

The V call is TRBV6-5, the J call TRBJ1-2; TRBD1 matches 9 bases. The CDR3 has 12 residues. The V segment lost 6 bases and the J segment 6 bases; nucleotides outside the gene matches: 2. Per germline, CDR1 MNHEY and CDR2 SVGAGI. The CDR3 region is CASSGQGNGYTF. The CDR3 DNA follows: TGTGCCAGCAGCGGACAGGGGAATGGCTACACCTTC.

This chain connects TRBV5-1 to TRBJ2-7, with TRBD2 matching over 11 bases. The V gene end was trimmed by 4 bases and the J gene end by 2 bases; junction bases not matched to a gene: 11. CDR1 is SGHRS, CDR2 YFSETQ, per germline. The CDR3 has 17 amino acids. This CDR3 reads CASSKEPSGGFPYEQYF. The DNA of the CDR3 is TGCGCCAGCAGCAAGGAGCCTAGCGGGGGGTTCCCCTACGAGCAGTACTTC.

The rearrangement links TRBV7-2 to TRBJ2-5; tentative D call: TRBD1 (6 bases). Germline assignment: CDR1 SGHTA and CDR2 FQGNSA. The V and J ends lost 4 bases and 7 bases respectively, with 19 bases between them. This CDR3 comprises 15 residues. CDR3 DNA: TGTGCCAGCAGCTCCCGGGGATGGGGGCGCGGGACCCAGTACTTC. Translating it yields CASSSRGWGRGTQYF. Together with reference TRBV7-2 and TRBJ2-5, the CDR3 gives the full variable domain: GAGVSQSPSNKVTEKGKDVELRCDPISGHTALYWYRQSLGQGLEFLIYFQGNSAPDKSGLPSDRFSAERTGGSVSTLTIQRTQQEDSAVYLCASSSRGWGRGTQYFGPGTRLLVL.

The V and J genes are TRBV7-3 and TRBJ1-5; a possible D gene is TRBD1 (6 bases). The CDR3 runs to 19 residues. CDR1 is SGHTA and CDR2 is FQGTGA in the germline V gene. Deletions cut 1 base from V and 1 base from J, with 20 bases between. Here the CDR3 reads CASSLNYRRGGQSNQPQHF. CDR3 nucleotide sequence: TGTGCCAGCAGCTTAAACTATCGTCGCGGGGGGCAAAGCAATCAGCCCCAGCATTTT.